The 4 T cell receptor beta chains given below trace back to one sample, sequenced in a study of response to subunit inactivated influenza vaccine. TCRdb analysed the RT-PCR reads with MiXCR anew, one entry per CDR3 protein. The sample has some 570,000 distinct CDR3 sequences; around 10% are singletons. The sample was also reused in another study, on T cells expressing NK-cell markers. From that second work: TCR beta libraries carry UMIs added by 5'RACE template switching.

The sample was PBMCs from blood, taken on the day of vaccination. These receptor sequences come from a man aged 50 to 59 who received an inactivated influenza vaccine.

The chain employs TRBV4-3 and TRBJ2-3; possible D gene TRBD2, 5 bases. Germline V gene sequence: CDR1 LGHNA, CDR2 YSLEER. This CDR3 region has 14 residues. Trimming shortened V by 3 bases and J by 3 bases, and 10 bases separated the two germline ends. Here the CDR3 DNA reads TGCGCCAGCAGCCATGACTCGGGGACAGATACGCAGTATTTT. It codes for CASSHDSGTDTQYF.

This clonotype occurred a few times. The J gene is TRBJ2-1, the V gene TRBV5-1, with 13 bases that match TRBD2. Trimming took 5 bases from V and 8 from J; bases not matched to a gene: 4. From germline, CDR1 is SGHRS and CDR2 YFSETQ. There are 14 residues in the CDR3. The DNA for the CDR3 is TGCGCCAGCAGACTAGCGGGGGGGCTCGATGAGCAGTTCTTC. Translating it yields CASRLAGGLDEQFF.

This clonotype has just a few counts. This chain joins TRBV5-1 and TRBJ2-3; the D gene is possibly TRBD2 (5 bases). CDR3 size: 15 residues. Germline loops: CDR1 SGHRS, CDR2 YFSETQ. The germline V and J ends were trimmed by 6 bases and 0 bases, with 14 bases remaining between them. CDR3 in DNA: TGCGCCAGCACCCCGTTTGGCGGGAGCACAGATACGCAGTATTTT. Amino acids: CASTPFGGSTDTQYF.

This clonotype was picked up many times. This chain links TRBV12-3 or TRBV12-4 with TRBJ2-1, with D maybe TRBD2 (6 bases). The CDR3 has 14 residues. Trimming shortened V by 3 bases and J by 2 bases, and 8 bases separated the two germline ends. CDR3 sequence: CASSFAGTYNEQFF. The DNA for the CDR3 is TGTGCCAGCAGTTTTGCGGGAACCTACAATGAGCAGTTCTTC.